The clone carrying this T cell receptor beta chain occurred once. Its antigen is not identified. One base away lies a much larger clone, so this may be a sequencing read error. Method: immunoSEQ multiplex PCR; TCRdb's copy keeps in-frame clones and lacks some. The repertoire holds 700,000 or so clones, with 72% as singletons. This sample is drawn from a study of shared clonotypes between healthy human individuals. Whole-study findings and limits: A few donors held about 5% of naive CD4 clonotypes in common.

The CDR3 is 14 amino acids. Per germline, CDR1 MNHNS and CDR2 SASEGT. V dropped 2 bases and J dropped 0 bases, with 5 bases sitting between them. Healthy adults negative for HIV, lacking recent acute infections or vaccinations, served as donors. The V gene is TRBV6-1, the J gene TRBJ1-5, with unresolved D. The source of this sequence is a woman aged 25-40 years in good health. Sequencing was performed on memory CD4+ T cells sorted from blood. Subset denoted: CD45RA-negative fraction. The CDR3 sequence: CASSEHYSNQPQHF. The CDR3, as DNA: TGTGCCAGCAGTGAACATTATAGCAATCAGCCCCAGCATTTT.